This TCR beta chain is from a study of PD-L1 blockade in urothelial cancer. Study-wide context: Bladder-origin urothelial cancer in males described about 85% of the 29 patients. Blood underwent analysis 3 weeks (second dose) and 6 weeks after treatment began. Study-wide results and limits: For durable-benefit patients, tumor-associated blood clones expanded more at 3 weeks.

Synthetic TCR analog templates were added to each PCR reaction. Only in-frame clones appear in the TCRdb table, and some are missing; sequencing was by immunoSEQ multiplex PCR. This table has 35,000 to 50,000 clones, about 84% appearing once. As for time point: pretreatment peripheral blood. About this clone itself: Its antigen is unidentified.

The CDR3 extends over 11 amino acids. V was pared by 4 bases and J by 4 bases, with 1 base of the junction left unmatched. Germline V lookup: CDR1 SQVTM, CDR2 ANQGSEA. The chain recombines TRBV29-1 with TRBJ2-7, with 7 bases fitting TRBD1. The source was PBMCs, collected around atezolizumab (anti-PD-L1) treatment. This receptor was obtained from a man between 60 and 75 years old with urothelial cancer. The CDR3 sequence: CSVGTGYEQYF. The CDR3 DNA reads as TGCAGCGTTGGGACAGGATACGAGCAGTACTTC.